What follows describes a single T cell receptor (beta chain). There are a few counts of this clonotype. What antigen it recognizes has not been identified. Base qualities are not provided; no much larger clone lies one nucleotide away. Systemically healthy Caucasian individuals from Russia, 35 to 50 in total and aged about 6 to 95 years, were included as donors. Ten milliliters of peripheral blood were collected from each donor into EDTA-treated Vacutainer tubes. Ficoll-Paque density-gradient centrifugation was used to isolate PBMCs, with at least 6.5 million per sample. Total RNA was extracted from PBMCs with Trizol reagent, with at least 5.5 micrograms obtained per sample. Naive CD45RAhigh/CD27high T cell percentages were measured by flow cytometry on a PBMC aliquot from every donor. Library prep was done by 5' RACE. TCRdb shows the sequencer as Illumina HiSeq 2500. A second PCR of about 7 to 12 cycles was run with a J-beta primer mix and a sample-barcoded 5' primer. Each TCR beta cDNA molecule received a unique molecular identifier from a template-switch 5' adaptor carrying 12 random nucleotides. At least 2.5 million CDR3-containing paired-end reads were obtained from each sample. First-strand cDNA was synthesized from all RNA with the Mint cDNA synthesis kit, primed by a TRBC-specific oligonucleotide. After uracil-DNA glycosylase treatment, a first 18-cycle PCR used universal primers M1SS and BC2_uni_R on all cDNA. As for the authors' bioinformatics: For normalization, 1 million high-quality reads, each with a distinct molecular identifier, were randomly selected from each sample. Instead of being binned into consensus sequences, reads with shared molecular identifiers were discarded. MiTCR, run with a Q25 quality threshold and the strictest error-elimination algorithm, handled CDR3 identification, clonotype clustering and error correction. A nonparametric unseen species model using Euler transformation provided a lower-bound estimate of total TCR beta diversity. TCRdb passed the public sequencing reads through fastp at Q25 and MiXCR, retaining productive beta sequences. All rows with the same CDR3 protein become a single entry with the most common DNA and genes. It is TCRdb's table, rather than the study itself, that gives the V and J calls and clone size. The table for this sample lists around 820,000 distinct CDR3 sequences; 20% to 30% of them were counted only once. The ten largest clonotypes hold under 4% of the sample.

This entry is derived from a study of blood T cells in healthy people across ages (dated by TCRdb to between 2015 and 2016). The study in broad terms: In model experiments, template switching captured about one uniquely barcoded TCR beta cDNA molecule for every two T cells. Age-related changes in TCR beta repertoire diversity were measured in the study by deep sequencing normalized with unique cDNA molecular identifiers. The donors were split into four age groups: young (average about 16 years), middle-aged (over 35), aged (more than 60) and long-lived (under 90). For two donors (one aged 18 to 29 and one aged 80 or older), the study analyzed two additional independent replicas of 1 million unique cDNA reads from the same blood draw.

The research as a whole found: Estimates of total diversity based on one million sequenced T cells were regarded as lower bounds and as underestimates. Compared with the aged group, the long-lived group had more naive CD4+ T cells, fewer expanded clones and increased TCR diversity, suggesting age selection. Because profiling used bulk unsorted PBMCs, naive and antigen-experienced compartments could not be compared conclusively. A strong correlation was found between observed TCR beta diversity and the percentage of naive T cells measured by flow cytometry. Donor CMV infection status was unknown, potentially confounding age-related changes in expanded clonotypes. Observed TCR beta diversity per million T cells fell roughly linearly with age, and a significant reduction was already apparent by age around 40.

The germline V gene specifies SGHTA as CDR1 and FQGTGA as CDR2. Spanning cysteine to phenylalanine, the CDR3 consists of 13 amino acids. CDR3 DNA is the only sequence kept; it has 39 bases, read in frame from the first base. These data were also filed under a second study, of T cells of mothers and their children. The second investigation adds: The donors were nine systemically healthy Caucasian individuals, made up of three mothers and their six children. cDNA synthesis used all of the extracted RNA, with approximately 1.4 ug of RNA in each 15 ul reaction. In the second PCR, the M1S primer introduced both the sample barcodes and 2-4 random nucleotides. Each mother yielded over 8.5 million TCR beta CDR3 reads and each child some 3 million reads. In both related and unrelated pairs, thymic selection shapes the output of TCR recombination in a similar way, with inherited differences having only a minor effect. Normalized repertoire overlap was always found to be slightly, but never significantly, higher in related mother-child pairs than in unrelated mother-child pairs. No persistent microchimeric T cell clones were found, with a detection sensitivity of around 100 clones per million clonotypes. To look for features that set related mother-child pairs apart from unrelated individuals, the researchers ran deep NGS to compare the TCR beta repertoires of mothers and children. The mean age was roughly 40 +/- 4 years for the mothers and roughly 10 +/- 4 years for the children. After adapter ligation with NEBNext reagents, the libraries were sequenced on Illumina HiSeq 2000 with 100+100 nt paired-end reads. To prevent cross-contamination, the mother and child libraries were prepared a month apart and were sequenced in separate runs. Each donor had between about 450,000 and 2,100,000 distinct TCR beta clonotypes identified. Naive TCR beta clonotypes were estimated from low-frequency clonotypes matched to each donor's FACS-determined naive share, without sorting.

The sequencing sample was made of blood. This clonotype was sampled from a boy between 10 and 17 years old in good health. This chain is built from TRBV7-3 and TRBJ2-7; no D segment can be confidently identified. The J call may be mistaken, given a closer DNA end match to TRBJ2-5. The DNA sequence is TGTGCCAGCAGCCAAAAGGGTGGAGCGACCCAGTACTTC. The translation is CASSQKGGATQYF.